This TCR beta chain is from a study of human T cells and chemical hapten exposure (dated by TCRdb to about 2021). Background on the whole study: For sensitization, 2% DPC in acetone was applied to a 2 cm by 2 cm area of upper inner arm skin. Throughout the study period of 20 to 30 weeks, patients also received therapeutic DPC doses to the scalp every week. Patch testing was performed on the upper back with Finn chambers containing 0.01% DPC, and the patch tests were scored after 6 days according to International Contact Dermatitis Research Group standards. The mostly female patient cohort included alopecia areata with under or over 50% scalp involvement, alopecia totalis and alopecia universalis. Libraries were pooled for sequencing, and per-sample TCR yields varied mainly because of small differences in library volumes within the pool. In alopecia patients, the study followed how the peripheral blood TCR repertoire changed in vivo over primary and secondary sensitization to diphenylcyclopropenone (DPC), a hapten. Blood samples were taken from patients before sensitization (week 0) and at 2, 6 and about 24 weeks after DPC sensitization. Blood for TCR sequencing was provided by twenty-nine alopecia patients at one to four time points (pre-sensitization, 2, 6 and 24 weeks).

Libraries were built with RACE. Reads for this sample came from a NextSeq 500. During library preparation, unique molecular identifiers were attached to individual cDNA molecules so that TCRs could be counted quantitatively and reproducibly. Both TCR alpha and TCR beta chains were sequenced from each blood RNA sample. The authors processed their data as follows. A median of roughly 99,000 TCRs per sample was observed, with a range of 23,224 to 690,600. V, J and CDR3 annotation of the TCR reads was performed with the Decombinator software suite. To make PS versus PT1 abundance plots, every sample was subsampled to the same number of TCRs (28,000). Expanded TCRs were defined as absent before sensitization and observed at least eight times at the 2-week time point. TCRdb cleaned the public reads at Q25 with fastp, built clones with MiXCR and kept in-frame beta chains. For every CDR3 protein sequence, its rows merge into one entry that carries the most common genes and DNA. The V and J calls were not made by the authors but by TCRdb's processing. This sample has 150,000 to 200,000 distinct CDR3 sequences in its table, and more than 14% of those were observed once. Together, the top ten hold about 1.7% of the sample.

General study outcomes and caveats: Because every patient had alopecia, a presumed autoimmune disease, the patients' immune response might differ from that of healthy individuals. No change with DPC sensitization was found in the number of TCRs above 1 in 1000 frequency, and no evidence of global repertoire structure alterations was found. Repeated subsampling changed both the strength of the expansion versus patch-test correlation and the threshold at which the correlation became significant. Significantly more large CDR3 similarity clusters were formed by expanded TCRs than by pre-sensitization or healthy control sets, consistent with antigen-driven responses. Patch test score was positively correlated with the number of PT1 expanded TCRs, with significance at thresholds 8, 16 and 32 but not at 4.

On this clonotype: Its antigen specificity is not known. No base-level quality is on record; no much larger clone is a single base apart.

For CDR1 and CDR2, the germline V gene lists MNHEY and SVGEGT. Ends trimmed: V by 8 bases, J by 2 bases; bases unmatched to a gene: 8. The CDR3 goes from the cysteine to the phenylalanine over 14 residues. Just CDR3 DNA is preserved here, 42 bases in frame from base 1. The time point tag for this specimen amounts to: patch test 1, 2 weeks after DPC sensitization. This sample's treatment or condition label indicates: therapeutic diphenylcyclopropenone sensitization with weekly scalp DPC. Blood at each patch-test visit was drawn before the patch test was applied. Patients were eligible if aged 18 to 70, diagnosed with alopecia and judged suitable for DPC therapy, and pregnant patients were excluded. Total RNA was extracted from unfractionated whole blood collected in Tempus Blood RNA tubes.

The sequence came from a woman aged 25 to 39 with alopecia areata. Some clones in this sample may be carry-over from other donors' samples. Sequences were derived from whole blood, sampled in connection with sensitization to the hapten diphenylcyclopropenone (DPC). The chain uses TRBV6-2 or TRBV6-3 and TRBJ1-1; 7 bases in the middle match TRBD1. The CDR3 is CASGLDRANTEAFF. The DNA reads as follows: TGTGCCAGCGGACTAGACAGGGCCAACACTGAAGCTTTCTTT.